This T cell receptor beta chain was sequenced for a study of T cell responses to AZD1222 COVID-19 vaccine. Data came from immunoSEQ multiplex PCR; TCRdb stores just in-frame clones and leaves some out. The sample has 100,000 to 150,000 clones; around 87% are singletons. This CDR3 has 12 residues. V was shortened by 2 bases and J by 7 bases, with 6 bases between the two germline ends. In germline, CDR1 is SGHTA, CDR2 FQGNSA. The origin of this receptor is an adult in good health. The rearrangement uses TRBV7-2 and TRBJ1-3; no firm D call. The specimen comprised peripheral blood, sampled on day 0 of AZD1222 vaccination. The CDR3 loop reads CASSLRVNTIYF. As DNA, the CDR3 is TGTGCCAGCAGCTTAAGGGTGAACACCATATATTTT.